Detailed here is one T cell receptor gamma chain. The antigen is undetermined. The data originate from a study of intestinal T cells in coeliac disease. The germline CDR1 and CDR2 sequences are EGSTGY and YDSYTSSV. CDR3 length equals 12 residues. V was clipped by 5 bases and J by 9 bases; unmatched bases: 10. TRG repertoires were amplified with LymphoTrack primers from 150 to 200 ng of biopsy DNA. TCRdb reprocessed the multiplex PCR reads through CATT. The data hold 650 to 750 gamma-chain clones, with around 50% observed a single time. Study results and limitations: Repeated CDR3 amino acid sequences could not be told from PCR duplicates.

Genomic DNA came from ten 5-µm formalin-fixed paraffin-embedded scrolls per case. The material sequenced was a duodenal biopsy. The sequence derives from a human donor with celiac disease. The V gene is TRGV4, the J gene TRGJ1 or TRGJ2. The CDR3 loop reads CATWGFITKKLF. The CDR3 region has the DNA TGTGCCACCTGGGGATTTATTACTAAGAAACTCTTT.